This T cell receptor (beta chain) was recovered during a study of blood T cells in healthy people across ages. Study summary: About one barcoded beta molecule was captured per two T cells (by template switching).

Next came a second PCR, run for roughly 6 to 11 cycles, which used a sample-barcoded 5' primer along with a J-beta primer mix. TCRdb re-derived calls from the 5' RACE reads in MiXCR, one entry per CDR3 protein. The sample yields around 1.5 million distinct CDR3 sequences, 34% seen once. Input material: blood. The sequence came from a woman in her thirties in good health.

The CDR3 sequence is CSVEDDRAHGYTF. DNA for the CDR3: TGCAGCGTTGAAGACGACAGGGCCCATGGCTACACCTTC. The rearrangement links TRBV29-1 to TRBJ1-2, with 7 bases lining up with TRBD1. Germline V CDR1 and CDR2: SQVTM, ANQGSEA. CDR3 size: 13 residues. Trimming removed 0 bases from V and 6 bases from J; junction bases left unmatched: 4.